Listed here are 26 T cell receptor beta chains from one sample, sequenced in a study of Graves' ophthalmopathy and Graves' hyperthyroidism. RNA served as the template for amplifying TCR beta CDR3 regions. HTBI primers served in a first-round RT-PCR, which a second-round multiplex PCR followed. From the multiplex PCR reads, TCRdb called clonotypes with MiXCR, one entry per CDR3 protein. The data contain around 1.1 million distinct CDR3 sequences, 35% to 40% of them singletons. The specimen sequenced was peripheral blood or thyroid tissue (not recorded which). The source is an adult man with Graves' hyperthyroidism.

There are a few counts of this clonotype. V is TRBV4-1 and J is TRBJ1-5; possible D gene TRBD1, 5 bases. CDR1 and CDR2 (germline): MGHRA, YSYEKL. The CDR3 is 16 amino acids. Trimming took off 1 base at V and 5 bases at J, with 15 bases between the two ends. The CDR3 here is CASSQVEGKRDQPQHF. CDR3 DNA sequence: TGCGCCAGCAGCCAAGTCGAGGGGAAGAGGGATCAGCCCCAGCATTTT.

This clonotype was seen a handful of times. The rearrangement joins TRBV3-1 to TRBJ2-2; 7 nucleotides align to TRBD2. The CDR3 is 15 residues long. Germline V lookup: CDR1 LGHDT, CDR2 YNNKEL (reference sequence). The V gene end was trimmed by 1 base and the J gene end by 6 bases; junction bases not matched to a gene: 5. The CDR3 is CASSQVVAGAGELFF. CDR3 in DNA: TGTGCCAGCAGCCAAGTAGTGGCGGGAGCCGGGGAGCTGTTTTTT.

There are many counts of this clonotype. This chain uses TRBV5-1 with TRBJ1-6; D uncertain. This CDR3 is built from 14 residues. CDR1 and CDR2 (germline): SGHRS, YFSETQ. The V and J ends lost 4 bases and 7 bases respectively, with 12 bases between them. In nucleotides, the CDR3 is TGCGCCAGCAGCCGATCGCCCCCAAATTCACCCCTCCACTTT. Amino acids: CASSRSPPNSPLHF.

The rearrangement joins TRBV19 to TRBJ2-2, with a possible D match to TRBD1 (6 bases). Trimming took 3 bases from V and 7 from J, leaving 12 bases between them. The germline gives CDR1 LNHDA, CDR2 SQIVND (reference sequence). This CDR3 is built from 14 residues. The CDR3 region has the DNA TGTGCCAGTAGTATTTGGGGGCAGGGCGGGGAGCTGTTTTTT. Translation: CASSIWGQGGELFF.

The rearrangement joins TRBV12-3 or TRBV12-4 to TRBJ2-5; 11 bases are a match to TRBD2. The CDR3 covers 15 residues. Unmatched junction bases numbered 6, after V lost 7 bases and J lost 2 bases. DNA of the CDR3: TGTGCCAGCACCCCGGGGACTAGCGGACAAGAGACCCAGTACTTC. This codes for CASTPGTSGQETQYF.

Ten or more counts support this clonotype. V and J are TRBV7-9 and TRBJ1-4; weak D call: TRBD1 (5 bases). The CDR3 loop spans 15 amino acids. The germline CDR1 and CDR2 sequences are SEHNR and FQNEAQ (reference sequence). The ends were cut back, 0 bases at V and 6 bases at J, with 11 bases in the middle. In DNA form, the CDR3 reads TGTGCCAGCAGCTTAGCGCTTGGCAGGGATGAAAAACTGTTTTTT. This sequence encodes CASSLALGRDEKLFF.

This clonotype was found a few times. The V call is TRBV12-3 or TRBV12-4, the J call TRBJ2-5; the match to TRBD1 covers 11 bases. CDR3 length equals 16 residues. The trim removed 5 bases at V and 2 bases at J, leaving 7 bases unmatched. The CDR3 region has the DNA TGTGCCAGCAGTAATCCCCGGGACAGGGGGCAAGAGACCCAGTACTTC. Protein sequence: CASSNPRDRGQETQYF.

Ten or more counts support this clonotype. The V and J genes are TRBV7-3 and TRBJ2-7; 7 positions match TRBD1. The germline V gene encodes CDR1 SGHTA and CDR2 FQGTGA. The CDR3 sequence is 15 residues long. The trim removed 4 bases at V and 3 bases at J, leaving 9 bases unmatched. The CDR3 reads CASSSGQSSIYEQYF. CDR3 coding DNA: TGTGCCAGCAGCTCGGGACAGTCCTCAATCTACGAGCAGTACTTC.

This clonotype was picked up many times. J is TRBJ1-2 and V is TRBV7-2; no clear D gene. CDR3 length: 13 amino acids. Germline CDR1 SGHTA, CDR2 FQGNSA. V was trimmed by 5 bases and J by 4 bases, leaving 11 bases between them. CDR3 region: CASSPDTLYGYTF. Here the CDR3 DNA reads TGTGCCAGCAGCCCAGACACCCTCTATGGCTACACCTTC. Full variable domain (missing parts from reference TRBV7-2 and TRBJ1-2): GAGVSQSPSNKVTEKGKDVELRCDPISGHTALYWYRQSLGQGLEFLIYFQGNSAPDKSGLPSDRFSAERTGGSVSTLTIQRTQQEDSAVYLCASSPDTLYGYTFGSGTRLTVV.

This clonotype has at least ten counts. The rearrangement uses TRBV19 and TRBJ2-2; TRBD1 matches 9 bases. There are 14 residues in the CDR3. The V and J ends lost 5 bases and 5 bases, in that order; junction bases with no gene match: 3. Germline assignment: CDR1 LNHDA and CDR2 SQIVND (reference sequence). The CDR3 sequence is CASSSGQGTGELFF. In nucleotides, the CDR3 is TGTGCCAGTAGTTCGGGACAGGGAACCGGGGAGCTGTTTTTT.

This clonotype came up many times. The rearrangement links TRBV5-1 to TRBJ2-7, with D unclear. The CDR3 has 16 amino acids. Deletions cut 2 bases from V and 2 bases from J, with 17 bases between. CDR1 is SGHRS, CDR2 YFSETQ, per germline. The CDR3 loop reads CASSLGIGRYTYEQYF. The CDR3 DNA reads as TGCGCCAGCAGCTTAGGGATTGGCAGGTACACCTACGAGCAGTACTTC. Using reference TRBV5-1 and TRBJ2-7 for the parts outside the CDR3, the full variable domain is KAGVTQTPRYLIKTRGQQVTLSCSPISGHRSVSWYQQTPGQGLQFLFEYFSETQRNKGNFPGRFSGRQFSNSRSEMNVSTLELGDSALYLCASSLGIGRYTYEQYFGPGTRLTVT.

The genes are TRBV2 and TRBJ1-5; TRBD1 matches at 7 bases. The germline CDR1 and CDR2 sequences are SNHLY and FYNNEI. The V and J ends lost 5 bases and 4 bases, in that order; junction bases with no gene match: 5. The CDR3 extends over 14 amino acids. The CDR3 reads CASSTGQTNQPQHF. The CDR3 DNA is TGTGCCAGCAGTACGGGACAGACAAATCAGCCCCAGCATTTT.

This clonotype was recorded at least ten times. This sequence joins TRBV20-1 and TRBJ2-7, with 8 bases fitting TRBD2. The CDR3 is 13 residues long. Trimming at V came to 1 base and at J to 2 bases, leaving 1 base not matched to a gene. CDR1 is DFQATT and CDR2 is SNEGSKA in the germline V gene (reference sequence). The DNA of the CDR3 is TGCAGTGCTAGAGGGGGACTAGCCTACGAGCAGTACTTC. Translated, it gives CSARGGLAYEQYF.

This clonotype has a handful of counts. This chain joins TRBV24-1 and TRBJ2-2; no clear D gene. CDR1 and CDR2 from the germline V gene are KGHDR and SFDVKD. Trimming removed 4 bases from V and 5 bases from J, with 28 bases in between. CDR3 size: 20 residues. CDR3 region: CATSDPGSHSPLRGTGELFF. CDR3 coding DNA: TGTGCCACCAGTGACCCAGGCTCGCACTCGCCCCTTAGAGGTACCGGGGAGCTGTTTTTT.

The chain joins TRBV9 to TRBJ1-1, with TRBD1 as a possible D gene (5 bases). V was clipped by 5 bases and J by 3 bases, with 11 bases between them. Per the germline V gene, CDR1 is SGDLS and CDR2 is YYNGEE. The CDR3 consists of 13 residues. This CDR3 reads CASSVGPDTEAFF. The CDR3 DNA reads TGTGCCAGCAGTGTGGGGCCCGACACTGAAGCTTTCTTT.

Ten or more counts support this clonotype. V and J are TRBV19 and TRBJ1-5; perhaps TRBD1 as D (6 bases). With 3 bases removed from V and 3 bases from J, the gap between germline ends came to 12 bases. Germline V gene lookup returns CDR1 LNHDA and CDR2 SQIVND (reference sequence). The CDR3 spans 15 residues. CDR3 sequence reads: CASSIPGQNNQPQHF. The CDR3 DNA reads TGTGCCAGTAGTATCCCTGGACAGAACAATCAGCCCCAGCATTTT.

This clonotype has just one count. The gene calls are TRBV2 and TRBJ1-1, with a tentative D call TRBD1 (5 bases). V lost 4 bases and J 6 bases, leaving 15 bases between the germline ends. Germline CDR1 reads SNHLY; CDR2 reads FYNNEI. The CDR3 consists of 14 residues. The chain's CDR3 is CASSVEGVGAEAFF. In nucleotides, the CDR3 is TGTGCCAGCAGTGTCGAAGGGGTCGGGGCTGAAGCTTTCTTT.

This rearrangement joins TRBV19 to TRBJ2-6; 7 bases line up with TRBD2. CDR3 size: 17 residues. V dropped 3 bases and J dropped 3; count of bases not matched to a gene: 8. Germline assignment: CDR1 LNHDA and CDR2 SQIVND (reference sequence). CDR3 sequence reads: CASSIMDRDYGANVLTF. CDR3 DNA sequence: TGTGCCAGTAGTATTATGGATCGGGACTATGGGGCCAACGTCCTGACTTTC.

The J gene is TRBJ2-5, the V gene TRBV10-3, with no clear D. Germline lookup yields CDR1 ENHRY and CDR2 SYGVKD. The CDR3 loop spans 14 amino acids. The V end lost 4 bases, the J end lost 3 bases, and 12 bases lay between the germline ends. The CDR3 nucleotides are TGTGCCATCAGTGTAGGTCAGCTTGAAGAGACCCAGTACTTC. Its protein product is CAISVGQLEETQYF.

The chain is built from TRBV11-2 and TRBJ2-7, with 7 bases identical to TRBD1. The CDR3 runs to 14 residues. The V segment lost 5 bases and the J segment 9 bases; nucleotides outside the gene matches: 13. Germline values: CDR1 SGHAT, CDR2 FQNNGV. CDR3 region: CASSLLKQGRWQYF. CDR3 in DNA: TGTGCCAGCAGCCTACTAAAACAGGGGAGATGGCAGTACTTC.

Comments on this clonotype: Compared with germline, one end of the junction differs, possibly owing to a read error. The CDR3 reads CANSVGSGTRSYEQYF. The CDR3 nucleotides read TGTGCCAACAGCGTAGGTAGCGGGACACGGTCCTACGAGCAGTACTTC. This sequence joins TRBV9 and TRBJ2-7; 8 nucleotides match TRBD2. Germline V gives CDR1 SGDLS, CDR2 YYNGEE. CDR3 length: 16 residues.

The chain employs TRBV7-9 and TRBJ2-3; D is unclear. V lost 1 base and J 0 bases, leaving 8 bases between the germline ends. There are 15 residues in the CDR3. Per the germline V gene, CDR1 is SEHNR and CDR2 is FQNEAQ (reference sequence). This CDR3 reads CASSLGEKSTDTQYF. For the CDR3, the DNA is TGTGCCAGCAGCTTAGGGGAAAAAAGCACAGATACGCAGTATTTT.

This clonotype was counted at least ten times. The gene calls are TRBV14 and TRBJ2-7; D call uncertain. The CDR3 has 13 amino acids. V gave up 1 base and J gave up 4 bases, with 8 bases separating them. Germline lookup yields CDR1 SGHDN and CDR2 FVKESK. DNA of the CDR3: TGTGCCAGCAGCCAAGCGTCACCATACGAGCAGTACTTC. This encodes CASSQASPYEQYF.

In this sample, this clonotype turned up many times. V and J are TRBV10-3 and TRBJ2-2; the D call may be TRBD1 or TRBD2 (7 bases each). This CDR3 contains 15 residues. V lost 10 bases and J lost 6, with 21 bases in between. Germline CDR1 ENHRY, CDR2 SYGVKD. CDR3 residues: CATRGDYEKAGELFF. The CDR3, as DNA: TGTGCCACCAGGGGGGACTACGAGAAGGCCGGGGAGCTGTTTTTT.

This clonotype came up many times. The rearrangement links TRBV9 to TRBJ2-6; weak D call: TRBD2 (6 bases). Trimming pared 4 bases from V and 4 bases from J, leaving 15 bases between. The CDR3 has 16 residues. Germline CDR1 is SGDLS and CDR2 is YYNGEE. The DNA for the CDR3 is TGTGCCAGCAGCCGGGGGTCGCGTTTGGGGGCCAACGTCCTGACTTTC. It yields the protein CASSRGSRLGANVLTF.

This clonotype was recorded many times. V gene TRBV7-8 combines with J gene TRBJ2-7; 8 positions agree with TRBD2. The CDR3 sequence is 15 residues long. The junction had 9 bases not matched to a gene; V was cut back by 4 bases and J by 4 bases. Germline V lookup: CDR1 SGHVS, CDR2 FQNEAQ. CDR3 amino acids: CASSSYHGGGYEQYF. CDR3 DNA sequence: TGTGCCAGCAGCTCCTATCATGGCGGGGGGTACGAGCAGTACTTC. Full variable domain (outside the CDR3, taken from reference TRBV7-8 and TRBJ2-7): GAGVSQSPRYKVAKRGQDVALRCDPISGHVSLFWYQQALGQGPEFLTYFQNEAQLDKSGLPSDRFFAERPEGSVSTLKIQRTQQEDSAVYLCASSSYHGGGYEQYFGPGTRLTVT.